These 25 T cell receptor beta chains share one sample of origin, sequenced in a study of T cell responses to AZD1222 COVID-19 vaccine. TCRdb's table, derived via immunoSEQ multiplex PCR, lists solely in-frame clones and lacks some. The table records about 130,000 clones, approximately 89% of them present only once. The sequences come from peripheral blood, collected on day 0 of AZD1222 vaccination. The receptors were gathered from an adult in good health.

The rearrangement links TRBV27 to TRBJ1-2; a possible D gene is TRBD1 (6 bases). This CDR3 is built from 13 residues. The germline gives CDR1 MNHEY, CDR2 SMNVEV (reference sequence). V dropped 8 bases and J dropped 7 bases, with 17 bases sitting between them. The CDR3 DNA sequence: TGTGCCAGCGCAAGACCAGGGGTTTTTGGCTACACCTTC. Translated, it gives CASARPGVFGYTF.

V gene TRBV27 combines with J gene TRBJ1-1; D not resolved. CDR3 length: 14 amino acids. The V end lost 6 bases, the J end lost 1 base, and 12 bases lay between the germline ends. Germline V gene lookup returns CDR1 MNHEY and CDR2 SMNVEV (reference sequence). The CDR3, as DNA: TGTGCCAGCAGCCTTTGGGTGGGGAACACTGAAGCTTTCTTT. Encoded protein: CASSLWVGNTEAFF.

V usage is TRBV5-1 and J usage is TRBJ1-4; D possibly corresponds to TRBD1 (5 bases). This CDR3 comprises 15 residues. Trimming removed 3 bases at V and 4 bases at J, with 13 bases between. Germline CDR1 is SGHRS and CDR2 is YFSETQ. The CDR3: CASSSPGGGNEKLFF. The CDR3 nucleotides are TGCGCCAGCAGCTCCCCGGGGGGGGGTAATGAAAAACTGTTTTTT.

In DNA form, the CDR3 reads TGTGCCAGCAGCTTAGGGGTGATACAGGGAGGAAACACCATATATTTT. This codes for CASSLGVIQGGNTIYF. The chain employs TRBV7-9 and TRBJ1-3, with D maybe TRBD1 (6 bases). Germline V gene sequence: CDR1 SEHNR, CDR2 FQNEAQ (reference sequence). Deletions cut 1 base from V and 4 bases from J, with 14 bases between. The CDR3 is made up of 16 amino acids.

This chain connects TRBV11-1 to TRBJ2-1, with TRBD1 matching over 8 bases. This CDR3 is built from 15 residues. Germline assignment: CDR1 SGHAT and CDR2 FQDESV (reference sequence). The V segment lost 1 base and the J segment 1 base; nucleotides outside the gene matches: 0. DNA for the CDR3: TGTGCCAGCAGCTTAGGACAGGGGTCCTACAATGAGCAGTTCTTC. It specifies CASSLGQGSYNEQFF.

This clone was seen a handful of times. The V gene is TRBV6-5, the J gene TRBJ2-7, with TRBD2 identical over 13 bases. The CDR3 runs 15 residues. V shed 6 bases and J 4 bases; nucleotides not matched to a gene: 6. The V gene's germline CDR1 is MNHEY and CDR2 SVGAGI. The CDR3 loop is CASSVLAGGPYEQYF. CDR3 DNA: TGTGCCAGCAGCGTACTAGCGGGAGGGCCGTACGAGCAGTACTTC.

The J gene is TRBJ2-3, the V gene TRBV5-1, with D tentatively TRBD2 (5 bases). CDR3 size: 15 residues. Germline V gives CDR1 SGHRS, CDR2 YFSETQ. V was pared by 1 base and J by 0 bases, with 9 bases between. The chain's CDR3 is CASSLTGLSTDTQYF. The CDR3 DNA is TGCGCCAGCAGCTTGACTGGACTCAGCACAGATACGCAGTATTTT.

The chain uses TRBV5-4 and TRBJ1-2, with 9 bases fitting TRBD1. V lost 2 bases and J lost 2; bases outside the gene matches: 4. Germline V gives CDR1 SGHNT, CDR2 YYREEE (reference sequence). The CDR3 runs to 15 residues. CDR3 region: CASSFRTGENYGYTF. CDR3 sequence (DNA): TGTGCCAGCAGCTTTCGGACAGGGGAGAACTATGGCTACACCTTC.

The rearrangement uses TRBV19 and TRBJ1-1; 7 bases match TRBD1. Germline loops: CDR1 LNHDA, CDR2 SQIVND (reference sequence). After removal of 3 bases from V and 11 bases from J, the junction contained 6 bases not matched to a gene. The CDR3 spans 12 residues. The CDR3 coding sequence is TGTGCCAGTAGTATCACTAGGGGGCCGGCTTTCTTT. Protein product: CASSITRGPAFF.

V usage is TRBV5-6 and J usage is TRBJ2-7, with TRBD2 identical over 7 bases. The J segment lost 4 bases and the V segment lost 4 bases, leaving 11 bases of the junction unmatched. This CDR3 is 15 amino acids long. Germline V gene sequence: CDR1 SGHDT, CDR2 YYEEEE. CDR3 amino acids: CASSNKEMGGYEQYF. CDR3 DNA: TGTGCCAGCAGCAATAAAGAGATGGGGGGGTACGAGCAGTACTTC.

This chain connects TRBV28 to TRBJ1-5, with a tentative D call TRBD1 (5 bases). This CDR3 spans 12 amino acids. Trimming shortened V by 6 bases and J by 13 bases, and 16 bases separated the two germline ends. Germline CDR1 is MDHEN and CDR2 is SYDVKM. CDR3 loop: CASRTIPGGQHF. CDR3 bases: TGTGCCAGCAGGACAATCCCCGGGGGTCAGCATTTT.

This chain connects TRBV5-1 to TRBJ1-1, with TRBD1 matching over 10 bases. This CDR3 has 18 residues. Germline CDR1 and CDR2: SGHRS and YFSETQ. The V gene end was trimmed by 2 bases and the J gene end by 5 bases; junction bases not matched to a gene: 15. Written as DNA, the CDR3 is TGCGCCAGCAGCTTTTCGGGGGCGACAGGGGGCCATGGAACTGAAGCTTTCTTT. The encoded protein is CASSFSGATGGHGTEAFF.

This chain links TRBV28 with TRBJ2-3; no firm D call. This CDR3 comprises 16 residues. Germline CDR1 is MDHEN and CDR2 is SYDVKM. Trimming took 11 bases from V and 2 from J, leaving 23 bases between them. The CDR3 sequence: CAVSTGLIDSTDTQYF. As DNA, the CDR3 is TGTGCCGTCTCAACGGGCCTCATTGACTCCACAGATACGCAGTATTTT.

The V and J genes are TRBV5-6 and TRBJ2-2, with D possibly TRBD1 on 5 matching bases. The V end was cut by 4 bases, the J end by 6 bases, with 10 bases between. CDR1 SGHDT and CDR2 YYEEEE come from the germline V gene. This CDR3 spans 13 amino acids. The CDR3 region has the DNA TGTGCCAGCAGCGTTCAGGGTTCCGGGGAGCTGTTTTTT. Translating it yields CASSVQGSGELFF. Complete variable domain (other parts from reference TRBV5-6 and TRBJ2-2): DAGVTQSPTHLIKTRGQQVTLRCSPKSGHDTVSWYQQALGQGPQFIFQYYEEEERQRGNFPDRFSGHQFPNYSSELNVNALLLGDSALYLCASSVQGSGELFFGEGSRLTVL.

In its sample, this clone was seen a few times. The chain is built from TRBV7-2 and TRBJ2-7, with D unresolved. The CDR3 has 11 residues. In germline, CDR1 is SGHTA, CDR2 FQGNSA. Deletions cut 4 bases from V and 3 bases from J, with 4 bases between. CDR3 nucleotide sequence: TGTGCCAGCAGCTCCTACTACGAGCAGTACTTC. Translation gives CASSSYYEQYF.

The genes are TRBV12-3 or TRBV12-4 and TRBJ1-2; D gene ambiguous. The CDR3 is 13 amino acids. Trimming pared 3 bases from V and 8 bases from J, leaving 13 bases between. The CDR3 is CASSLNNRGGYTF. The CDR3 DNA reads as TGTGCCAGCAGTTTGAATAACCGAGGCGGCTACACCTTC.

This sequence joins TRBV12-3 or TRBV12-4 and TRBJ1-2; maybe TRBD1 (6 bases). The CDR3 is made up of 12 amino acids. V lost 7 bases and J 6 bases, leaving 12 bases between the germline ends. CDR3 sequence reads: CASTGGGHGYTF. The CDR3 nucleotides are TGTGCCAGCACCGGGGGGGGGCATGGCTACACCTTC.

V usage is TRBV11-2 and J usage is TRBJ1-2; D may be TRBD1 (6 bases). CDR1 is SGHAT and CDR2 is FQNNGV in the germline V gene. V dropped 4 bases and J dropped 4 bases, with 7 bases sitting between them. CDR3 length: 12 amino acids. The DNA of the CDR3 is TGTGCCAGCAGCTCAGGGGTCTATGGCTACACCTTC. Encoded protein: CASSSGVYGYTF.

This clone has more than one count but fewer than ten. The genes are TRBV5-1 and TRBJ1-6, with D unclear. Per germline, CDR1 SGHRS and CDR2 YFSETQ. This CDR3 is built from 13 residues. V lost 5 bases and J 7 bases, leaving 10 bases between the germline ends. DNA for the CDR3: TGCGCCAGCAGAAAGGAGACAAATTCACCCCTCCACTTT. Amino acid sequence: CASRKETNSPLHF.

The rearrangement uses TRBV2 and TRBJ1-3; 7 positions agree with TRBD1. The CDR3 has 16 amino acids. Germline CDR1 is SNHLY and CDR2 is FYNNEI. The trim removed 3 bases at V and 3 bases at J, leaving 8 bases unmatched. CDR3 sequence reads: CASSDGGTAFGNTIYF. CDR3 DNA sequence: TGTGCCAGCAGTGATGGGGGGACAGCGTTTGGAAACACCATATATTTT.

This chain uses TRBV24-1 with TRBJ2-2, with 8 bases that match TRBD1. This CDR3 contains 16 residues. Germline-derived CDR1 and CDR2 are KGHDR and SFDVKD. J lost 4 bases, V lost 0 bases, and 3 bases had no gene match. The CDR3 protein is CATSDLRQGPTGELFF. The CDR3 DNA reads as TGTGCCACCAGTGATTTGCGACAGGGGCCCACCGGGGAGCTGTTTTTT.

The chain recombines TRBV7-2 with TRBJ1-5; D unresolved. V was shortened by 5 bases and J by 6 bases, with 8 bases between the two germline ends. There are 12 residues in the CDR3. Germline CDR1 SGHTA, CDR2 FQGNSA. The CDR3 loop reads CASSPSSQPQHF. As DNA, the CDR3 is TGTGCCAGCAGCCCCAGTAGTCAGCCCCAGCATTTT.

The gene calls are TRBV4-1 and TRBJ1-1; D is perhaps TRBD1 (5 bases). Germline values: CDR1 MGHRA, CDR2 YSYEKL. The CDR3 length is 16 residues. The V gene lost 3 bases and the J gene lost 0 bases, with 14 bases spanning the gap. The CDR3 spells CASSHQRGRLNTEAFF. The CDR3 DNA reads TGCGCCAGCAGCCATCAGAGGGGCCGACTGAACACTGAAGCTTTCTTT.

On this clone itself: The junction and the germline gene differ at one end; a read error may be behind it. The chain employs TRBV11-2 and TRBJ1-1, with a possible D match to TRBD1 (6 bases). The CDR3 has 13 amino acids. The germline V gene has CDR1 SGHAT and CDR2 FQNNGV. CDR3 DNA sequence: TGTGCCAGCAGCCTAGAGGGGGGGACTGAAGCTTTCTTT. The encoded protein is CASSLEGGTEAFF.

The CDR3: CASSQPTDPGRYEQYF. CDR3 coding DNA: TGTGCCAGCAGCCAACCCACCGACCCCGGGAGGTACGAGCAGTACTTC. The rearrangement joins TRBV28 to TRBJ2-7; TRBD2 agrees at 7 bases. The length of the CDR3 is 16 residues. J was trimmed by 4 bases and V by 6 bases; bases with no gene match: 15. CDR1 is MDHEN, CDR2 SYDVKM, per germline.